This T cell receptor (beta chain) is drawn from a study of vaccination effects on CD4 cells after COVID-19. For this clone: Its antigen is undetermined.

Produced via immunoSEQ multiplex PCR; TCRdb's table is partial and in-frame only. Of some 60,000 clones detected, about 72% appear once; the ten largest clones hold approximately 2.8%. The CDR3 has 12 amino acids. V gave up 6 bases and J gave up 7 bases, with 9 bases separating them. Germline lookup yields CDR1 SNHLY and CDR2 FYNNEI. Sequencing followed a ViraFEST assay step that expanded antigen-specific CD4+ T cells with viral peptide pools. Having been cultured for less than 12 days, the cells underwent CD4+ T cell isolation. Among the vaccine recipients, none had a prior SARS-CoV-2 infection, and nucleocapsid antibodies were negative.

This chain joins TRBV2 and TRBJ1-4, with D unresolved. This clonotype was obtained from a human donor who received a COVID-19 vaccine. Sequencing used CD4+ T cells from PBMCs cultured with HCoV-NL63 spike peptides, obtained before COVID-19 vaccination. The CDR3 protein is CASRGAGEKLFF. CDR3 nucleotides: TGTGCCAGCAGGGGCGCAGGTGAAAAACTGTTTTTT.